This T cell receptor beta chain was captured in a study of shared clonotypes between healthy human individuals. Study-level findings and limits: In a handful of donors, about 5% of naive CD4 clonotypes appeared in common. Donor clonotype sharing was expected to depend on sequencing depth. Lower generation probabilities were found for non-shared clonotypes than for those shared by all four donors.

Profiling relied on immunoSEQ multiplex PCR, and the TCRdb table lists in-frame clones only, not all of them. The sample yields around 2,000,000 clones, 95% seen once. A word on this clone: Antigen unknown. The sample holds other DNA sequences that translate to the same CDR3.

The ends lost 8 bases at V and 6 bases at J; junction bases unmatched: 7. CDR1 and CDR2 from the germline V gene are MNHNS and SASEGT. The CDR3 is 13 residues long. Nashville, Tennessee was home to all donors, who were Caucasian adults. This clonotype was sampled from a young man in good health. The chain uses TRBV6-1 and TRBJ1-5; 7 bases line up with TRBD1. Sequences were obtained from naive CD4+ T cells sorted from blood. Subset denoted: CD45RA+ positively selected. CDR3 DNA sequence: TGTGCCAGCCGGGACAGAGGGTCTCAGCCCCAGCATTTT. Protein: CASRDRGSQPQHF.